This T cell receptor beta chain emerged from a study of T cells after posttransplantation cyclophosphamide. Study-wide points: TRB overlap between skin or GI tissue T cells and blood was limited. Recipient CMV seropositivity and CMV reactivation strongly tracked TRB clonality. Later post-transplant blood repertoires were often dominated by donor CD8+ memory clones.

A remark on this clone: The antigen is undetermined.

Measured with immunoSEQ multiplex PCR; TCRdb has only the in-frame clones, and not every one. The sample has 4,500 to 6,000 clones, more than 60% seen once. V was clipped by 7 bases and J by 6 bases, with 12 bases between them. From germline, CDR1 is LNHDA and CDR2 SQIVND (reference sequence). The CDR3 extends over 12 amino acids. On the day of bone marrow donation, the related graft donor provided peripheral blood. The chain uses TRBV19 and TRBJ1-2; no definite D call. The TCR originated in a woman aged 55-70 years in good health, CMV-negative, and a related stem cell transplant donor. The sequenced material came from memory CD8+ T cells sorted from blood. The CDR3 is CASTIPGDGYTF. The CDR3 nucleotides read TGTGCCAGTACAATCCCCGGGGATGGCTACACCTTC.